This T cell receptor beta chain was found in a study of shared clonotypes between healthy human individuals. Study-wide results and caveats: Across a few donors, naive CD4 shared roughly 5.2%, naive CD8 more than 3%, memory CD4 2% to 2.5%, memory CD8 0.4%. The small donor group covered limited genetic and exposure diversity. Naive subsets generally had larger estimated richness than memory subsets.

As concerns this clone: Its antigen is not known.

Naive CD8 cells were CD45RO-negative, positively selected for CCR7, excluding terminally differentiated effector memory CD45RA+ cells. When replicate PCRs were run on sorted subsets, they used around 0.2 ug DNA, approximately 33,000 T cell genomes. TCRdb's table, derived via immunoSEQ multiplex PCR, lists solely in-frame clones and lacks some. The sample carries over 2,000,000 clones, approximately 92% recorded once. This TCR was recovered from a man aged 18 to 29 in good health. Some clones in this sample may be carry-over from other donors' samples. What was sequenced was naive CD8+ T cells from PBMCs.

As DNA, the CDR3 is TGTGCCAGTAAAAAAGACAGGGGGACGAATCAGCCCCAGCATTTT. Protein: CASKKDRGTNQPQHF. The chain couples TRBV19 to TRBJ1-5; 9 bases agree with TRBD1. This CDR3 comprises 15 residues. J was trimmed by 4 bases and V by 7 bases; bases with no gene match: 8. CDR1 and CDR2 (germline): LNHDA, SQIVND (reference sequence). The whole variable domain, remainder taken from reference TRBV19 and TRBJ1-5, is DGGITQSPKYLFRKEGQNVTLSCEQNLNHDAMYWYRQDPGQGLRLIYYSQIVNDFQKGDIAEGYSVSREKKESFPLTVTSAQKNPTAFYLCASKKDRGTNQPQHFGDGTRLSIL.